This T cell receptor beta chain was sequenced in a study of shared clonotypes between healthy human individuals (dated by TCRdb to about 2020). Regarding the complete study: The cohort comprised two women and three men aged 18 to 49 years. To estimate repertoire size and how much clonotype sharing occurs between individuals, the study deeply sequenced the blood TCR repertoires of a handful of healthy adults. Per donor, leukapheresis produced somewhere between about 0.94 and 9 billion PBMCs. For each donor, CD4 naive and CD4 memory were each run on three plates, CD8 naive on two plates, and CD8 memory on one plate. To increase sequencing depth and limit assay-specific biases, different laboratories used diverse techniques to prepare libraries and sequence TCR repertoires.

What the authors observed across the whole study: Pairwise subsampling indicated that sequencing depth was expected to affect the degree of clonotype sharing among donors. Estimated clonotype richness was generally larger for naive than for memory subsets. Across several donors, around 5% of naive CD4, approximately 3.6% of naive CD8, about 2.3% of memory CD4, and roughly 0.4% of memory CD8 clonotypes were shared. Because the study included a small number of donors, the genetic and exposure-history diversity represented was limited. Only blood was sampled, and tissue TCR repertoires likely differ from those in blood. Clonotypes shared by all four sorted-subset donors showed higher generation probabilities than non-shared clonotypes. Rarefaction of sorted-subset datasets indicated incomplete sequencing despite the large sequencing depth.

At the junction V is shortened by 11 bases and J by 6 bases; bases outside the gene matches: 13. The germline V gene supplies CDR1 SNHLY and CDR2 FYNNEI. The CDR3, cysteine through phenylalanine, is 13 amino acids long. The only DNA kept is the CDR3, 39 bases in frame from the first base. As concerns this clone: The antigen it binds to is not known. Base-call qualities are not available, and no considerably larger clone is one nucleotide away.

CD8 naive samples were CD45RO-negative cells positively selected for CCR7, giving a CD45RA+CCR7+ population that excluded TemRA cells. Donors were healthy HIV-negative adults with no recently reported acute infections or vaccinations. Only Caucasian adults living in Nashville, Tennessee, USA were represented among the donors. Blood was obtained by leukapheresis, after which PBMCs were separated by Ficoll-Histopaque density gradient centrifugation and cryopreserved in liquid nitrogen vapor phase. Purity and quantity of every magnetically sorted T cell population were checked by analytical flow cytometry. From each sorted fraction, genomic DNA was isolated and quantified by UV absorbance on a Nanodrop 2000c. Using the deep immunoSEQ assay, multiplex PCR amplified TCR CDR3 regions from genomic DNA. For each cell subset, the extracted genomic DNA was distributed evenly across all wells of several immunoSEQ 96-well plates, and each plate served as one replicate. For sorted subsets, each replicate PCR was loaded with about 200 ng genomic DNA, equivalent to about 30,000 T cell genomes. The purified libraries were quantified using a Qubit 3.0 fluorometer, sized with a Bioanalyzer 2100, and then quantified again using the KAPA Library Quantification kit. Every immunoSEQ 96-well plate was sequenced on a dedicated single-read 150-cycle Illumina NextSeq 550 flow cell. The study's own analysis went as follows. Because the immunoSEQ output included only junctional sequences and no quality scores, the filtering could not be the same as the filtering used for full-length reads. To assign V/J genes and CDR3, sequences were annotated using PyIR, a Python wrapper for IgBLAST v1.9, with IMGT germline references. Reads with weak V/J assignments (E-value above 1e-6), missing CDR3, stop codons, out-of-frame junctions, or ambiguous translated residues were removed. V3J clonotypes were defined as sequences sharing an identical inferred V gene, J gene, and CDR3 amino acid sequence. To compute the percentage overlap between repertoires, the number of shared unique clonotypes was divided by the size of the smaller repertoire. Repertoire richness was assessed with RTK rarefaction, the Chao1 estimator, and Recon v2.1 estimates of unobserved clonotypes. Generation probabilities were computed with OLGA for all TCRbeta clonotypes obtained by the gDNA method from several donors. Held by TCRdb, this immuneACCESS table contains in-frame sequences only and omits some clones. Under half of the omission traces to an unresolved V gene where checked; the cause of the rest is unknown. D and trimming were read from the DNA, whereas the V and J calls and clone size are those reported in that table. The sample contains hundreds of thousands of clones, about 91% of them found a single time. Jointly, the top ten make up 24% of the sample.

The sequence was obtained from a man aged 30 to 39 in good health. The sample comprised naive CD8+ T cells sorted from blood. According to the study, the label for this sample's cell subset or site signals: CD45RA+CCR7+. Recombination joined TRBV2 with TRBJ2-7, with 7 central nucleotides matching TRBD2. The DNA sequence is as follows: TGTGCCGTCCGCGCGGGGAGGGCCTTCGAGCAGTACTTC. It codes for CAVRAGRAFEQYF.